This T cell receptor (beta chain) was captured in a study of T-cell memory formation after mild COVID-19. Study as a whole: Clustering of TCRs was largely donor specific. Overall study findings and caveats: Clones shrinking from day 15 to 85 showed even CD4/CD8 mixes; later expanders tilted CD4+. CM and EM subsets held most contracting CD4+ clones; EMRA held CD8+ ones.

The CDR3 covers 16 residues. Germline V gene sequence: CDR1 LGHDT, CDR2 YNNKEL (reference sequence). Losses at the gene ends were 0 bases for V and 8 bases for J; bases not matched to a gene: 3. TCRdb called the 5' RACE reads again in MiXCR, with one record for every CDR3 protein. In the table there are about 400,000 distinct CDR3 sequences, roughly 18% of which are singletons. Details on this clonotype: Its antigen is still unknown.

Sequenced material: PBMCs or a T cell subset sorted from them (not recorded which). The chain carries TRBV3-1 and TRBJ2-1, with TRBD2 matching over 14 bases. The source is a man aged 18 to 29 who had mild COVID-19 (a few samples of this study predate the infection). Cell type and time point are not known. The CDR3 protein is CASSQEGTSGGDEQFF. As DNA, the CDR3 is TGTGCCAGCAGCCAAGAGGGGACTAGCGGGGGTGATGAGCAGTTCTTC.